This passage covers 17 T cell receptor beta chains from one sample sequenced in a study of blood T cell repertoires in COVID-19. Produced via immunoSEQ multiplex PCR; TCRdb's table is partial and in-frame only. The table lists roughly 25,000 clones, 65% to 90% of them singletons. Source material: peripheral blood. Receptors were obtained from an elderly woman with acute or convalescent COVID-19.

CDR3 loop: CASSLGGKRGSYEQYF. The CDR3 region has the DNA TGTGCCAGCAGCTTGGGAGGCAAACGGGGCTCCTACGAGCAGTACTTC. V and J are TRBV5-4 and TRBJ2-7, with TRBD2 as a possible D gene (5 bases). The CDR3 has 16 amino acids. Germline values: CDR1 SGHNT, CDR2 YYREEE (reference sequence). V dropped 0 bases and J dropped 0 bases, with 13 bases sitting between them.

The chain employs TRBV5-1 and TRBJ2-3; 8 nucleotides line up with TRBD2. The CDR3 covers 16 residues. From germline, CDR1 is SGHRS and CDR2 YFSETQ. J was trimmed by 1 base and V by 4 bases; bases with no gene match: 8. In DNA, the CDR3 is TGCGCCAGCAGCCTCCTGACTAGCGAACGCACAGATACGCAGTATTTT. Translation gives CASSLLTSERTDTQYF.

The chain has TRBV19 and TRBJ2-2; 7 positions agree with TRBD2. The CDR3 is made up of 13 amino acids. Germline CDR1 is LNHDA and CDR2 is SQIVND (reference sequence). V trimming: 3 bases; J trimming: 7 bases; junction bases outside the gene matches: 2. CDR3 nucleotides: TGTGCCAGTAGTATGAGCGGGGTCGGGGAGCTGTTTTTT. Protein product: CASSMSGVGELFF.

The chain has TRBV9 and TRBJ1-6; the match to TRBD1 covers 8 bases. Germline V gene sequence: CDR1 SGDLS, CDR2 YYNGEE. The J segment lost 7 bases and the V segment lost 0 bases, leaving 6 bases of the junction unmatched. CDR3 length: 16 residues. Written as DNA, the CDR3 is TGTGCCAGCAGCGTAGGGCCAGGGGGCTCAAATTCACCCCTCCACTTT. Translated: CASSVGPGGSNSPLHF.

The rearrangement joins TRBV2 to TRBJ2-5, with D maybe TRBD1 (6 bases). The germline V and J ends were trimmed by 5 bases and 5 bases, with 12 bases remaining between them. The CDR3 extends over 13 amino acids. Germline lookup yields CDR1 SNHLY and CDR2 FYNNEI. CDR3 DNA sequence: TGTGCCAGCAGTTTGGGACAACGGGAGACCCAGTACTTC. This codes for CASSLGQRETQYF.

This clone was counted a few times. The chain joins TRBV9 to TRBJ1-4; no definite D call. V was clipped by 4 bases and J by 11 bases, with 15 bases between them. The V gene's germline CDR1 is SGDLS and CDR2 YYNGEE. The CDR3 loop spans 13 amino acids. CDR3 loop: CASSPNPGEKLFF. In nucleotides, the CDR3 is TGTGCCAGCAGCCCAAACCCCGGGGAGAAACTGTTTTTT. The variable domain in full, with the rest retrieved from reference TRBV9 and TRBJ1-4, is DSGVTQTPKHLITATGQRVTLRCSPRSGDLSVYWYQQSLDQGLQFLIQYYNGEERAKGNILERFSAQQFPDLHSELNLSSLELGDSALYFCASSPNPGEKLFFGSGTQLSVL.

CDR3 in amino acids: CASSLLSGGSAGYTF. The CDR3 DNA follows: TGTGCCAGCAGTTTACTATCGGGGGGGTCGGCTGGCTACACCTTC. This rearrangement joins TRBV27 to TRBJ1-2, with a possible D match to TRBD1 (5 bases). Trimming took off 2 bases at V and 7 bases at J, with 17 bases between the two ends. The CDR3 extends over 15 amino acids. CDR1 and CDR2 from the germline V gene are MNHEY and SMNVEV (reference sequence).

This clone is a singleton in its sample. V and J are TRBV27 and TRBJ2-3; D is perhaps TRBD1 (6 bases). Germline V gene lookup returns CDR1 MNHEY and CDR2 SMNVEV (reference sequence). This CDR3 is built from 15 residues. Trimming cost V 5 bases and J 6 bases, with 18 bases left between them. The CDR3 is CASSPIQGKGDTQYF. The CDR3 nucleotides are TGTGCCAGCAGTCCCATTCAGGGGAAAGGGGATACGCAGTATTTT.

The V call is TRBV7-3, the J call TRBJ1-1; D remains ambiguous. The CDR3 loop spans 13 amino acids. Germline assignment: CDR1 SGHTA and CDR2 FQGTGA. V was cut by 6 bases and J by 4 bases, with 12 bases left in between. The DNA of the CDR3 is TGTGCCAGCAGTATGGGCCCTGGCACTGAAGCTTTCTTT. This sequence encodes CASSMGPGTEAFF.

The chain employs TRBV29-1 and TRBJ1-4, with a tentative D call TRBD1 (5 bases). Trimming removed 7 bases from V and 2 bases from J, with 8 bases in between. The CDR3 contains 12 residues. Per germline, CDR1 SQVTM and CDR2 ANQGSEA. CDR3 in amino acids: CSARQTNEKLFF. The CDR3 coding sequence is TGCAGCGCCCGACAGACTAATGAAAAACTGTTTTTT.

The CDR3 here is CASSSTGGGYGYTF. The CDR3 DNA reads TGTGCCAGCAGCTCGACAGGGGGAGGGTATGGCTACACCTTC. The V gene is TRBV11-3, the J gene TRBJ1-2; 9 bases are shared with TRBD1. CDR1 and CDR2 from the germline V gene are SGHNT and YENEEA. The CDR3 loop spans 14 amino acids. Losses at the gene ends were 4 bases for V and 5 bases for J; bases not matched to a gene: 5.

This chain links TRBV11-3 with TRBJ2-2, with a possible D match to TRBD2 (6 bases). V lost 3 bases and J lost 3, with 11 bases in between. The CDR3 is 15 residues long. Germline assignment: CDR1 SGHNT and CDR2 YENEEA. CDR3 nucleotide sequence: TGTGCCAGCAGCTTCGCCGGGGGAGACACCGGGGAGCTGTTTTTT. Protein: CASSFAGGDTGELFF.

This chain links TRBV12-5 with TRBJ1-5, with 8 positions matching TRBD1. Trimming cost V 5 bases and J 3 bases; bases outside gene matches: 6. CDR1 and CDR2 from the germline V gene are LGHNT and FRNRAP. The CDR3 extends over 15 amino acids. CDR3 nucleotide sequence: TGTGCTAGTGGTCCAGGGGGCTCGGACAATCAGCCCCAGCATTTT. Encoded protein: CASGPGGSDNQPQHF.

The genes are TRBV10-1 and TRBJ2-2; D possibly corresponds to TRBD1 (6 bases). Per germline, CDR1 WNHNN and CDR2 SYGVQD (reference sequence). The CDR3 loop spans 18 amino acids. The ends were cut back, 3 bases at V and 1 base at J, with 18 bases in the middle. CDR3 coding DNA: TGCGCCAGCAGTGAAAATCAGGGGCCTGTATTGAACACCGGGGAGCTGTTTTTT. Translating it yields CASSENQGPVLNTGELFF.

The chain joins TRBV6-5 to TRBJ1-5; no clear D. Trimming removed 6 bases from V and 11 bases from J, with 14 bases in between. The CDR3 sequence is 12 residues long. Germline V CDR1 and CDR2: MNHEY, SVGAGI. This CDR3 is CASRSADIAQHF. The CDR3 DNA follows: TGTGCCAGCAGGTCCGCGGATATCGCCCAGCATTTT.

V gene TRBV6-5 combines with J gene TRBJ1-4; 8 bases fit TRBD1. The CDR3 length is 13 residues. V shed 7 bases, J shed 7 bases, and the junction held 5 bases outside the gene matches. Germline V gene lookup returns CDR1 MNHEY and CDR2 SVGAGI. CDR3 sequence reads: CASTRQGSEKLFF. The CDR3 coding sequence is TGTGCCAGCACCAGACAGGGGAGTGAAAAACTGTTTTTT.

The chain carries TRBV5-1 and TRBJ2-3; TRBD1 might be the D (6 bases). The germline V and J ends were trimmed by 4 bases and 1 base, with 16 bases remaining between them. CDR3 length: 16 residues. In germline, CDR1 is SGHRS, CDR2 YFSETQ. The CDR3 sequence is CASSPSGQRGTDTQYF. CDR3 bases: TGCGCCAGCAGCCCTTCCGGACAGAGAGGCACAGATACGCAGTATTTT.